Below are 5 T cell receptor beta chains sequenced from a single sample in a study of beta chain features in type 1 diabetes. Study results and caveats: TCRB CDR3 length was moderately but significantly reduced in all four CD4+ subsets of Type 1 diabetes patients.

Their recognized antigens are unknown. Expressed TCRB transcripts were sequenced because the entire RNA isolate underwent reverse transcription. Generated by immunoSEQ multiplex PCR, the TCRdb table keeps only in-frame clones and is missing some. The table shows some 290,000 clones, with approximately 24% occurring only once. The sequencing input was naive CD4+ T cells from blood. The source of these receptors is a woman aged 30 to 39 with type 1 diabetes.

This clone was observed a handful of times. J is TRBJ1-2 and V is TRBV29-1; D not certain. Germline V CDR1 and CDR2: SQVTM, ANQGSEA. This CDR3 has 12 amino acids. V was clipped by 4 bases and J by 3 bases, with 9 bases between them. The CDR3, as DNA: TGCAGCGTTGGACACCCGGACTATGGCTACACCTTC. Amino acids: CSVGHPDYGYTF.

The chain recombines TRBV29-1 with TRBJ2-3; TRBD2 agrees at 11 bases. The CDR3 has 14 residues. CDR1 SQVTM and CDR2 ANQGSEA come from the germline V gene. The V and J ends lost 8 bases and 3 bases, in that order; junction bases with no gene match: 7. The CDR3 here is CSPRLAGRTDTQYF. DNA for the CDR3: TGCAGCCCAAGACTAGCGGGAAGGACAGATACGCAGTATTTT.

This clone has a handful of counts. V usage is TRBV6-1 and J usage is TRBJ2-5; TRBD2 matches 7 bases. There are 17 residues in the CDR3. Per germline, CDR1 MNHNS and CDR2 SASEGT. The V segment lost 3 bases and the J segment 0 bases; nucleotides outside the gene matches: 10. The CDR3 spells CASSETGLQTYQETQYF. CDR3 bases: TGTGCCAGCAGTGAGACGGGACTACAAACGTACCAAGAGACCCAGTACTTC.

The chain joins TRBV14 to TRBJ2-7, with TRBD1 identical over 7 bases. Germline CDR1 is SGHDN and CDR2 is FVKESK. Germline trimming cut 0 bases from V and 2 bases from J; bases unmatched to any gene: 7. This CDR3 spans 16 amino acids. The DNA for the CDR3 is TGTGCCAGCAGCCAAGAAATGGGACAGCTAACCTACGAGCAGTACTTC. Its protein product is CASSQEMGQLTYEQYF.

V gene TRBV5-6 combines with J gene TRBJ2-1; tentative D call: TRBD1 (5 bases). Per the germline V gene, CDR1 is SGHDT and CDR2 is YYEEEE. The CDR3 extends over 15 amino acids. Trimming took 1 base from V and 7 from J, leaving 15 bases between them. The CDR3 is CASSLRQGGRNEQFF. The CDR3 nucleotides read TGTGCCAGCAGCTTGAGGCAGGGCGGTAGGAATGAGCAGTTCTTC.